The rows below give T cell receptor beta chains drawn from one sample of a study of T-cell memory formation after mild COVID-19. TCRdb processed the 5' RACE reads anew with MiXCR; each CDR3 protein has one entry. The sample yields 530,000 or so distinct CDR3 sequences, 17% seen once. The sequenced sample was PBMCs or a T cell subset sorted from them (not recorded which). The source of these receptors is an adult woman who had mild COVID-19 (a few samples of this study predate the infection). Cell type and time point are not known. Both conserved end residues are part of each CDR3. D genes are given only for firm matches. Clone size appears in some rows only: once, few, many, or a class for an expanded clone.

d_call: NA
v_call: TRBV11-3
j_call: TRBJ2-6
clone_size: NA
cdr3_aa: CASSLGLGANVLTF
cdr3_nt: TGTGCCAGCAGCTTAGGGCTTGGGGCCAACGTCCTGACTTTC

d_call: NA
v_call: TRBV20-1
j_call: TRBJ2-7
clone_size: few
cdr3_aa: CSAGNQQGADEQYF
cdr3_nt: TGCAGTGCTGGGAATCAACAGGGAGCGGACGAGCAGTACTTC

d_call: NA
v_call: TRBV7-9
j_call: TRBJ2-2
clone_size: NA
cdr3_aa: CASSLAGGELFF
cdr3_nt: TGTGCCAGCAGCTTAGCGGGAGGGGAGCTGTTTTTT

d_call: NA
v_call: TRBV9
j_call: TRBJ1-2
clone_size: NA
cdr3_aa: CASSESRGDVSGYTF
cdr3_nt: TGTGCCAGCAGCGAAAGTAGGGGGGACGTCTCCGGCTACACCTTC

d_call: NA
v_call: TRBV7-9
j_call: TRBJ1-1
clone_size: few
cdr3_aa: CASRQNRVGSTEAFF
cdr3_nt: TGTGCCAGCAGACAAAACAGGGTTGGGAGTACTGAAGCTTTCTTT

d_call: TRBD1
v_call: TRBV20-1
j_call: TRBJ1-5
clone_size: NA
cdr3_aa: CSAIRGSYGQGSGNQPQHF
cdr3_nt: TGCAGTGCTATTAGGGGGAGCTACGGACAGGGATCAGGCAATCAGCCCCAGCATTTT

d_call: TRBD2
v_call: TRBV24-1
j_call: TRBJ2-7
clone_size: NA
cdr3_aa: CATPPREEGYEQYF
cdr3_nt: TGTGCCACCCCCCCGCGGGAGGAAGGTTACGAGCAGTACTTC

d_call: NA
v_call: TRBV12-3/TRBV12-4
j_call: TRBJ2-1
clone_size: NA
cdr3_aa: CASSHRPSSSYNEQFF
cdr3_nt: TGTGCCAGCAGTCACAGGCCATCTAGCTCCTACAATGAGCAGTTCTTC

d_call: NA
v_call: TRBV7-8
j_call: TRBJ1-3
clone_size: NA
cdr3_aa: CASSGRAAGNTIYF
cdr3_nt: TGTGCCAGCAGCGGGAGGGCGGCTGGAAACACCATATATTTT

d_call: TRBD1
v_call: TRBV11-2
j_call: TRBJ1-1
clone_size: few
cdr3_aa: CASSSIQGAEAFF
cdr3_nt: TGTGCCAGCAGCTCTATACAGGGGGCTGAAGCTTTCTTT

d_call: NA
v_call: TRBV5-6
j_call: TRBJ2-1
clone_size: few
cdr3_aa: CASTLRVAYNEQFF
cdr3_nt: TGTGCCAGCACCCTGCGGGTAGCCTACAATGAGCAGTTCTTC

d_call: NA
v_call: TRBV4-1
j_call: TRBJ1-6
clone_size: few
cdr3_aa: CASSQDGTPGSLHF
cdr3_nt: TGCGCCAGCAGCCAAGACGGTACGCCTGGGTCCCTCCACTTT

d_call: NA
v_call: TRBV6-5
j_call: TRBJ2-3
clone_size: NA
cdr3_aa: CASMWSHLSTDTQYF
cdr3_nt: TGTGCCAGCATGTGGTCCCACTTATCCACAGATACGCAGTATTTT

d_call: NA
v_call: TRBV7-6
j_call: TRBJ2-1
clone_size: few
cdr3_aa: CASSTTTNEQFF
cdr3_nt: TGTGCCAGCAGCACCACCACCAATGAGCAGTTCTTC

d_call: TRBD2
v_call: TRBV28
j_call: TRBJ2-5
clone_size: NA
cdr3_aa: CASSPHRGGRETQYF
cdr3_nt: TGTGCCAGCAGCCCCCACCGGGGGGGCCGCGAGACCCAGTACTTC

d_call: NA
v_call: TRBV30
j_call: TRBJ2-1
clone_size: NA
cdr3_aa: CAWSGIAAYNEQFF
cdr3_nt: TGTGCCTGGAGCGGTATAGCGGCCTACAATGAGCAGTTCTTC

d_call: NA
v_call: TRBV6-1
j_call: TRBJ2-1
clone_size: few
cdr3_aa: CASREGPYNEQFF
cdr3_nt: TGTGCCAGCAGGGAGGGCCCCTACAATGAGCAGTTCTTC

d_call: TRBD2
v_call: TRBV24-1
j_call: TRBJ2-1
clone_size: few
cdr3_aa: CATSGVTSGIFNEQFF
cdr3_nt: TGTGCCACCAGTGGCGTCACTAGCGGGATATTCAATGAGCAGTTCTTC

d_call: TRBD2
v_call: TRBV7-3
j_call: TRBJ2-2
clone_size: NA
cdr3_aa: CASSSPGTSGKSGELFF
cdr3_nt: TGTGCCAGCAGCTCCCCCGGGACTAGCGGGAAGTCAGGGGAGCTGTTTTTT

d_call: NA
v_call: TRBV29-1
j_call: TRBJ1-2
clone_size: NA
cdr3_aa: CSVNRPDLSYGYTF
cdr3_nt: TGCAGCGTAAACAGGCCTGATTTAAGCTATGGCTACACCTTC

d_call: TRBD2
v_call: TRBV9
j_call: TRBJ2-5
clone_size: few
cdr3_aa: CASSVVSSGSGETQYF
cdr3_nt: TGTGCCAGCAGCGTAGTGAGTAGCGGGAGCGGGGAGACCCAGTACTTC

d_call: TRBD1
v_call: TRBV20-1
j_call: TRBJ1-4
clone_size: few
cdr3_aa: CSARAGQNNEKLFF
cdr3_nt: TGCAGTGCTAGGGCGGGACAGAATAATGAAAAACTGTTTTTT

d_call: TRBD2
v_call: TRBV4-2
j_call: TRBJ2-5
clone_size: NA
cdr3_aa: CASSQGWTSGQETQYF
cdr3_nt: TGTGCCAGCAGCCAAGGGTGGACTAGCGGCCAAGAGACCCAGTACTTC